These 12 T cell receptor beta chains were sequenced from one sample in a study of blood T cell repertoires in COVID-19. Sequencing used immunoSEQ multiplex PCR; TCRdb keeps in-frame clones, though not all of them. The table lists 70,000 or so clones, around 84% of them singletons. Sample: peripheral blood. The receptors were sampled from a man over 45 with acute or convalescent COVID-19.

This clone appeared once. V is TRBV19 and J is TRBJ1-3; the match to TRBD1 covers 12 bases. Per the germline V gene, CDR1 is LNHDA and CDR2 is SQIVND (reference sequence). V was clipped by 6 bases and J by 3 bases; unmatched bases: 6. CDR3 size: 16 residues. The CDR3 DNA sequence: TGTGCCAGTAGAACGGGACAGGGGGCGAGTGGAAACACCATATATTTT. It yields the protein CASRTGQGASGNTIYF.

The chain uses TRBV15 and TRBJ1-1; possible D gene TRBD1, 5 bases. V was trimmed by 3 bases and J by 0 bases, leaving 17 bases between them. Germline V gene sequence: CDR1 LNHNV, CDR2 YYDKDF (reference sequence). The CDR3 extends over 17 amino acids. CDR3 region: CATSSDRRGTMNTEAFF. The CDR3 nucleotides are TGTGCCACCAGCAGTGACAGACGAGGCACCATGAACACTGAAGCTTTCTTT.

The chain couples TRBV5-6 to TRBJ1-3; tentative D call: TRBD1 (6 bases). V dropped 3 bases and J dropped 0 bases, with 7 bases sitting between them. Germline lookup yields CDR1 SGHDT and CDR2 YYEEEE. The CDR3 covers 14 residues. Here the CDR3 reads CASSWTDSGNTIYF. CDR3 bases: TGTGCCAGCAGCTGGACAGACTCTGGAAACACCATATATTTT.

The rearrangement links TRBV7-9 to TRBJ2-3, with D tentatively TRBD2 (6 bases). Per germline, CDR1 SEHNR and CDR2 FQNEAQ (reference sequence). The CDR3 is 15 residues long. The V end lost 5 bases, the J end lost 0 bases, and 12 bases lay between the germline ends. CDR3 nucleotide sequence: TGTGCCAGCAGCCCGGGAGCCCCTAGCACAGATACGCAGTATTTT. This gives the protein CASSPGAPSTDTQYF.

This clone was recorded once. The chain links TRBV7-9 to TRBJ2-1, with 8 nucleotides matching TRBD2. The CDR3 length is 15 residues. Germline lookup yields CDR1 SEHNR and CDR2 FQNEAQ (reference sequence). The trim removed 7 bases at V and 8 bases at J, leaving 13 bases unmatched. The CDR3 DNA reads TGTGCCAGCAATTCCTCTCGCGGGAGGTATCATGAGCAGTTCTTC. It translates to CASNSSRGRYHEQFF.

This chain connects TRBV27 to TRBJ1-4, with TRBD1 matching over 7 bases. V lost 4 bases to trimming and J lost 7 bases; unmatched junction nucleotides: 6. CDR3 size: 14 residues. Germline V gene lookup returns CDR1 MNHEY and CDR2 SMNVEV (reference sequence). The CDR3 region is CASSWDSRGEKLFF. CDR3 coding DNA: TGTGCCAGCAGTTGGGACAGTCGAGGTGAAAAACTGTTTTTT. Based on the CDR3 plus reference TRBV27 and TRBJ1-4, the full variable domain is EAQVTQNPRYLITVTGKKLTVTCSQNMNHEYMSWYRQDPGLGLRQIYYSMNVEVTDKGDVPEGYKVSRKEKRNFPLILESPSPNQTSLYFCASSWDSRGEKLFFGSGTQLSVL.

This sequence joins TRBV28 and TRBJ1-3; 8 bases are shared with TRBD1. Germline assignment: CDR1 MDHEN and CDR2 SYDVKM. Germline trimming cut 8 bases from V and 4 bases from J; bases unmatched to any gene: 10. The CDR3 sequence is 15 residues long. The CDR3 nucleotides read TGTGCCAGCTCGGAACAGGGGGGAAAGGGAAACACCATATATTTT. Its protein product is CASSEQGGKGNTIYF.

This chain links TRBV19 with TRBJ2-1, with a weak D call TRBD1 (5 bases). Germline values: CDR1 LNHDA, CDR2 SQIVND (reference sequence). Trimming left V 8 bases short and J 7 bases short, with 24 bases between. The CDR3 is 16 residues long. CDR3 residues: CASALARTIRWNEQFF. The CDR3 DNA follows: TGTGCCAGTGCCCTGGCCCGGACAATCAGGTGGAATGAGCAGTTCTTC.

This chain connects TRBV7-9 to TRBJ2-3, with D maybe TRBD1 (6 bases). V shed 8 bases and J shed 1 base, with 7 bases lying between them. Germline V gives CDR1 SEHNR, CDR2 FQNEAQ (reference sequence). This CDR3 contains 12 residues. Written as DNA, the CDR3 is TGTGCCAGCTCAGGGGGCACAGATACGCAGTATTTT. This translates into CASSGGTDTQYF.

Comments on this clone: Relative to the germline gene, one junction end is altered; a read error may explain this. The chain has TRBV28 and TRBJ2-2; D is perhaps TRBD1 (6 bases). Germline lookup yields CDR1 MDHEN and CDR2 SYDVKM. This CDR3 comprises 15 residues. CDR3 sequence: CASSLVPKGVRGAVF. In DNA, the CDR3 is TGTGCCAGCAGTTTAGTCCCGAAGGGGGTCCGGGGAGCTGTTTTT.

To note about this clone: Other DNA sequences from this sample encode an identical CDR3 as well. The chain has TRBV11-3 and TRBJ2-3, with D possibly matching TRBD1 (5 bases). Per germline, CDR1 SGHNT and CDR2 YENEEA. Trimming removed 1 base at V and 0 bases at J, with 8 bases between. The CDR3 totals 15 residues. Here the CDR3 DNA reads TGTGCCAGCAGCTTAGTGTCAGGGAGCACAGATACGCAGTATTTT. Translated, it gives CASSLVSGSTDTQYF.

The chain employs TRBV9 and TRBJ2-1, with TRBD2 matching over 11 bases. Germline V CDR1 and CDR2: SGDLS, YYNGEE. With 3 bases clipped from V and 5 bases from J, the junction kept 7 bases outside the gene matches. The CDR3 is 16 residues long. CDR3 residues: CASSAIAGGVNNEQFF. CDR3 in DNA: TGTGCCAGCAGCGCTATAGCGGGGGGGGTAAACAATGAGCAGTTCTTC.